One sample yielded the 20 T cell receptor beta chains listed below, sequenced in a study of blood T cell repertoires in COVID-19. Method: immunoSEQ multiplex PCR; TCRdb's copy keeps in-frame clones and lacks some. The data show about 50,000 clones, 70% to 90% seen once. The specimen was peripheral blood. The receptors were gathered from a woman aged 55-70 years with acute or convalescent COVID-19.

The rearrangement joins TRBV15 to TRBJ2-2; D remains ambiguous. Germline V CDR1 and CDR2: LNHNV, YYDKDF (reference sequence). This CDR3 spans 13 amino acids. The ends were cut back, 6 bases at V and 1 base at J, with 6 bases in the middle. CDR3: CATSLENTGELFF. The DNA for the CDR3 is TGTGCCACCAGTCTAGAGAACACCGGGGAGCTGTTTTTT.

This chain joins TRBV11-2 and TRBJ1-4; D not resolved. V lost 1 base and J 5 bases, leaving 11 bases between the germline ends. The V gene's germline CDR1 is SGHAT and CDR2 FQNNGV. The length of the CDR3 is 15 residues. This chain's CDR3 is CASSLVSIGNEKLFF. CDR3 bases: TGTGCCAGCAGCTTAGTTAGCATCGGCAATGAAAAACTGTTTTTT.

The gene calls are TRBV10-3 and TRBJ2-7, with a possible D match to TRBD2 (6 bases). CDR1 is ENHRY, CDR2 SYGVKD, per germline. This CDR3 comprises 11 residues. V was clipped by 5 bases and J by 6 bases, with 8 bases between them. The CDR3 DNA is TGTGCCATCAGTAACGGGGGCGAGCAGTACTTC. Translating it yields CAISNGGEQYF.

V is TRBV4-1 and J is TRBJ2-3; the match to TRBD2 covers 15 bases. From germline, CDR1 is MGHRA and CDR2 YSYEKL. There are 17 residues in the CDR3. J lost 0 bases, V lost 4 bases, and 2 bases had no gene match. CDR3: CASSPGLAGGSTDTQYF. The CDR3 region has the DNA TGCGCCAGCAGCCCTGGACTAGCGGGGGGGAGCACAGATACGCAGTATTTT.

This clone was observed once. This chain uses TRBV5-4 with TRBJ2-1, with 8 bases identical to TRBD2. Per the germline V gene, CDR1 is SGHNT and CDR2 is YYREEE (reference sequence). The CDR3 sequence is 15 residues long. Trimming cost V 2 bases and J 5 bases; bases outside gene matches: 6. CDR3 sequence reads: CASSLSRGGHNEQFF. CDR3 nucleotides: TGTGCCAGCAGCTTATCCCGGGGGGGGCACAATGAGCAGTTCTTC.

The rearrangement uses TRBV5-1 and TRBJ1-1; D possibly corresponds to TRBD1 (6 bases). Trimming shortened V by 5 bases and J by 5 bases, and 16 bases separated the two germline ends. Germline CDR1 is SGHRS and CDR2 is YFSETQ. This CDR3 spans 14 amino acids. The CDR3 loop is CASRRRQEGTEAFF. The CDR3 DNA reads TGCGCCAGCAGGAGGAGACAGGAAGGGACTGAAGCTTTCTTT.

This clone was picked up a small number of times. CDR3 loop: CASSPLPGGQGAGDYGYTF. In DNA form, the CDR3 reads TGTGCCAGCTCACCACTCCCCGGTGGACAGGGAGCAGGGGACTATGGCTACACCTTC. The chain joins TRBV18 to TRBJ1-2; TRBD1 aligns across 8 bases. Trimming removed 1 base from V and 3 bases from J; junction bases left unmatched: 16. This CDR3 spans 19 amino acids. Germline V CDR1 and CDR2: KGHSH, LQKENI.

The genes are TRBV5-1 and TRBJ2-1; 11 bases fit TRBD2. Germline loops: CDR1 SGHRS, CDR2 YFSETQ. This CDR3 region has 16 residues. The V segment lost 1 base and the J segment 7 bases; nucleotides outside the gene matches: 7. DNA of the CDR3: TGCGCCAGCAGCTTGACTAGCGGGAGTCTCCGTAATGAGCAGTTCTTC. Translated: CASSLTSGSLRNEQFF.

The table lists this clone with a count of one. The V and J genes are TRBV7-3 and TRBJ2-3; 11 bases fit TRBD2. The CDR3 contains 17 residues. Germline CDR1 SGHTA, CDR2 FQGTGA. Trimming took 0 bases from V and 4 from J; bases not matched to a gene: 6. CDR3 loop: CASSLTAASGRSDTQYF. As DNA, the CDR3 is TGTGCCAGCAGCTTAACTGCGGCTAGCGGGAGGTCAGATACGCAGTATTTT.

The chain employs TRBV14 and TRBJ2-5; D gene uncertain. The germline V and J ends were trimmed by 0 bases and 2 bases, with 10 bases remaining between them. The CDR3 runs 15 residues. Germline V gene data show CDR1 as SGHDN and CDR2 as FVKESK. The CDR3 DNA follows: TGTGCCAGCAGCCAAGAACGTTACTCTCAAGAGACCCAGTACTTC. Protein product: CASSQERYSQETQYF. Drawing the rest from reference TRBV14 and TRBJ2-5, the complete variable domain is EAGVTQFPSHSVIEKGQTVTLRCDPISGHDNLYWYRRVMGKEIKFLLHFVKESKQDESGMPNNRFLAERTGGTYSTLKVQPAELEDSGVYFCASSQERYSQETQYFGPGTRLLVL.

The chain uses TRBV27 and TRBJ1-5; no clear D. This CDR3 spans 15 amino acids. In germline, CDR1 is MNHEY, CDR2 SMNVEV (reference sequence). Trimming left V 4 bases short and J 7 bases short, with 17 bases between. Here the CDR3 DNA reads TGTGCCAGCAGTTCCCCCCCCCGAGGCCAACAGCCCCAGCATTTT. This sequence encodes CASSSPPRGQQPQHF.

The genes are TRBV19 and TRBJ2-5, with 7 bases lining up with TRBD1. The germline V gene has CDR1 LNHDA and CDR2 SQIVND (reference sequence). V lost 9 bases and J lost 7; bases outside the gene matches: 5. The CDR3 runs 11 residues. CDR3 DNA sequence: TGTGCCAGCCGACAGGGTCCGACCCAGTACTTC. Protein: CASRQGPTQYF.

The rearrangement uses TRBV6-5 and TRBJ1-2; maybe TRBD1 (5 bases). This CDR3 is 15 amino acids long. The germline CDR1 and CDR2 sequences are MNHEY and SVGAGI. V was pared by 4 bases and J by 4 bases, with 16 bases between. The CDR3 DNA is TGTGCCAGCAGTTCCCTGCGAGGACAAATCTATGGCTACACCTTC. It specifies CASSSLRGQIYGYTF.

The chain combines TRBV6-1 with TRBJ2-7; no clear D. The length of the CDR3 is 12 residues. Trimming removed 5 bases at V and 5 bases at J, with 10 bases between. Germline V CDR1 and CDR2: MNHNS, SASEGT. The CDR3 here is CASSQEGHEQYF. In nucleotides, the CDR3 is TGTGCCAGCAGTCAGGAAGGCCACGAGCAGTACTTC.

This clone was picked up one time. This rearrangement joins TRBV9 to TRBJ1-2; D possibly corresponds to TRBD1 (5 bases). CDR3 length equals 17 residues. The ends were cut back, 3 bases at V and 6 bases at J, with 24 bases in the middle. Germline CDR1 reads SGDLS; CDR2 reads YYNGEE. CDR3 sequence reads: CASSADHIRQYLHGYTF. In nucleotides, the CDR3 is TGTGCCAGCAGCGCGGACCATATTCGACAGTATTTGCATGGCTACACCTTC.

The rearrangement uses TRBV6-1 and TRBJ2-5, with TRBD2 identical over 10 bases. The CDR3 consists of 15 residues. Germline CDR1 is MNHNS and CDR2 is SASEGT. V lost 0 bases and J lost 5; bases outside the gene matches: 3. CDR3 bases: TGTGCCAGCAGTGAAGCGCTAGCGGGAGTGGAGACCCAGTACTTC. Protein sequence: CASSEALAGVETQYF.

The gene calls are TRBV6-5 and TRBJ2-1; 11 bases are a match to TRBD2. V trimming: 10 bases; J trimming: 10 bases; junction bases outside the gene matches: 9. CDR3 length equals 13 residues. CDR1 is MNHEY, CDR2 SVGAGI, per germline. CDR3: CATIAGGIGEQFF. DNA of the CDR3: TGTGCCACGATAGCGGGAGGGATCGGCGAGCAGTTCTTC.

This chain uses TRBV6-1 with TRBJ2-1, with a weak D call TRBD2 (5 bases). V lost 4 bases and J lost 4, with 23 bases in between. The germline V gene encodes CDR1 MNHNS and CDR2 SASEGT. The CDR3 spans 18 residues. The CDR3 DNA is TGTGCCAGCAGTGTTGGGATGTTTTCTAGCTTAGATTACAATGAGCAGTTCTTC. It codes for CASSVGMFSSLDYNEQFF.

V usage is TRBV7-2 and J usage is TRBJ1-2, with D maybe TRBD1 (5 bases). From germline, CDR1 is SGHTA and CDR2 FQGNSA. Trimming took 6 bases from V and 4 from J, leaving 15 bases between them. The CDR3 consists of 14 residues. The CDR3 spells CASSYGQQAYGYTF. CDR3 DNA sequence: TGTGCCAGCAGTTACGGACAACAAGCCTATGGCTACACCTTC.

This clone was seen just once. V usage is TRBV25-1 and J usage is TRBJ1-6, with D maybe TRBD1 (6 bases). The CDR3 is 17 residues long. Trimming removed 3 bases at V and 0 bases at J, with 12 bases between. Germline CDR1 reads MGHDK; CDR2 reads SYGVNS. The DNA for the CDR3 is TGTGCCAGCAGTGACCCGTTACAGGGCTCCTATAATTCACCCCTCCACTTT. Translated: CASSDPLQGSYNSPLHF. Complete variable domain (other parts from reference TRBV25-1 and TRBJ1-6): EADIYQTPRYLVIGTGKKITLECSQTMGHDKMYWYQQDPGMELHLIHYSYGVNSTEKGDLSSESTVSRIRTEHFPLTLESARPSHTSQYLCASSDPLQGSYNSPLHFGNGTRLTVT.